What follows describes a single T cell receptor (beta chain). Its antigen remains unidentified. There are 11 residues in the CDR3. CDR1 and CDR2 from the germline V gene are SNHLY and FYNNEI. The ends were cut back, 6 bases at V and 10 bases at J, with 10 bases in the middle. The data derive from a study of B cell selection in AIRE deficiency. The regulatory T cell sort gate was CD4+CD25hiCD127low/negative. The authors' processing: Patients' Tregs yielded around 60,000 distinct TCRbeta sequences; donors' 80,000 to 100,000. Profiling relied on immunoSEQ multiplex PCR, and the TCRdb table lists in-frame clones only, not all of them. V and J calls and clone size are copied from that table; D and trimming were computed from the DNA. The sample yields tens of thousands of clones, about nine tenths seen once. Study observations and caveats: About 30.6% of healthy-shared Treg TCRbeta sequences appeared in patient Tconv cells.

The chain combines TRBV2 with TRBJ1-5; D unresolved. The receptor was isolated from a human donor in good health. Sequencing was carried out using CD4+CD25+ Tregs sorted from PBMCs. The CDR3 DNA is TGTGCCAGCAGGCGGGGTGCTCCCCAGCATTTT. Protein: CASRRGAPQHF.